This T cell receptor beta chain was retrieved from a study of OX40 agonist ivuxolimab in advanced cancers. Study as a whole: Ivuxolimab, an antibody that agonizes OX40 (CD134), was administered to the patients.

Overall study findings and caveats: Averaged across samples, CD8+ T cells carried more expanded clones than CD4+ did.

Note on this clone: Its target is not known.

Clones were sequenced by immunoSEQ multiplex PCR, and TCRdb holds only the in-frame ones, with some missing. In the table there are around 60,000 clones, about 82% of which are singletons. This CDR3 is built from 15 residues. Germline V gives CDR1 SNHLY, CDR2 FYNNEI. V shed 8 bases and J 1 base; nucleotides not matched to a gene: 6. Sampled blood was obtained at baseline, cycle 4 day 1, and cycle 7 day 1. The V and J genes are TRBV2 and TRBJ2-1; 9 positions match TRBD2. This clonotype was sampled from an adult with an advanced solid tumor such as melanoma, head and neck, liver or kidney cancer. The sequencing here drew on CD4+ or CD8+ T cells sorted from blood, taken in a trial of the OX40 agonist ivuxolimab. In DNA, the CDR3 is TGTGCCAGCTGCGGGGGGGACTGGTCCTACAATGAGCAGTTCTTC. Translating it yields CASCGGDWSYNEQFF.